These T cell receptor beta chains were read from a single sample in a study of read filtering for tumor transcriptome and immune sequencing. TCRdb itself ran the reads through MiXCR, one entry per CDR3 protein. The repertoire holds 75,000 to 95,000 distinct CDR3 sequences, with about 22% as singletons. Sample: a population of CD138-negative cells sorted from bone marrow. The receptors come from a donor at least 40 years old with multiple myeloma. Each CDR3 is given with its conserved first and last residue. Fields, in order: V gene, clone size, J gene, D gene, CDR3 protein, CDR3 DNA. D genes are given only for firm matches. Some rows have no size entry. The others give once, few or many, or a class for an expanded clone.

TRBV5-1,many,TRBJ2-2,NA,CASSQDKHTGELFF,TGCGCCAGCAGCCAAGACAAACACACCGGGGAGCTGTTTTTT
TRBV20-1,NA,TRBJ2-3,TRBD2,CSARDQRGGDTQYF,TGCAGTGCTAGAGACCAACGGGGGGGAGATACGCAGTATTTT
TRBV2,many,TRBJ2-7,NA,CASSSKTPPYEQYF,TGTGCCAGCAGTAGTAAGACACCCCCTTACGAGCAGTACTTC
TRBV3-1,many,TRBJ1-5,NA,CASSTGLQPQHF,TGTGCCAGCAGCACGGGACTTCAGCCCCAGCATTTT
TRBV5-1,many,TRBJ1-1,NA,CASSDRESTGDTEAFF,TGCGCCAGCAGCGACCGGGAGTCGACAGGAGACACTGAAGCTTTCTTT
TRBV29-1,many,TRBJ1-1,NA,CSVERGAEAFF,TGCAGCGTTGAAAGGGGGGCTGAAGCTTTCTTT
TRBV7-3,few,TRBJ2-7,NA,CASSSWQGGKYEQYF,TGTGCCAGCAGCTCCTGGCAGGGTGGGAAATACGAGCAGTACTTC
TRBV3-1,NA,TRBJ2-7,NA,CASSQFGSSYEQYF,TGTGCCAGCAGCCAATTCGGCAGCTCCTACGAGCAGTACTTC
TRBV3-1,many,TRBJ2-7,NA,CASSQVMYEQYF,TGTGCCAGCAGCCAAGTGATGTATGAACAGTACTTC
TRBV6-5,many,TRBJ2-6,NA,CASSYGGSGANVLTF,TGTGCCAGCAGTTACGGGGGTTCTGGGGCCAACGTCCTGACTTTC
TRBV11-2,many,TRBJ2-7,NA,CASGITEQYF,TGTGCCAGCGGAATAACTGAGCAGTACTTC
TRBV7-8,NA,TRBJ2-5,TRBD2,CASSLASLAGVGRKTQYF,TGTGCCAGCAGCTTAGCGTCTCTAGCGGGGGTCGGGAGGAAGACCCAGTACTTC
TRBV5-4,few,TRBJ2-1,NA,CASSFGSLNEQFF,TGTGCCAGCAGCTTCGGATCCCTCAATGAGCAGTTCTTC
TRBV11-2,NA,TRBJ2-5,NA,CASRPRGLPLETQYF,TGTGCCAGCAGGCCGCGGGGGCTCCCTCTAGAGACCCAGTACTTC
TRBV4-2,many,TRBJ1-1,NA,CASNTDSYTEAFF,TGTGCCAGCAACACGGACAGCTACACTGAAGCTTTCTTT